A selection of T cell receptor beta chains follows, all from one sample in a study of blood T cell repertoires in COVID-19. TCRdb's copy holds only in-frame clones and misses some; the assay was immunoSEQ multiplex PCR. This repertoire shows 180,000 or so clones, roughly nine tenths found once; its top ten account for over 0.95%. Sequencing was done on a sample of PBMCs or T cells enriched from blood (not recorded which). These receptors all come from a human donor with acute COVID-19. The donor label of this sample is uncertain. CDR3s include the opening cysteine and the closing phenylalanine or tryptophan. D genes are given only for firm matches. Clone size is not always given. Where it is, it says once, few, many or a class for expanded clones.

TRBJ2-3 | once | TRBD2 | TRBV11-2 | TGTGCCAGCAGCTTCGCGGGGGGGGGAATAGATACGCAGTATTTT | CASSFAGGGIDTQYF
TRBJ1-5 | NA | NA | TRBV29-1 | NA | CSAEAFLWTGKGDRGQPQHF
TRBJ1-1 | NA | NA | TRBV30 | TGTGCCTGGAGTAAGGGAGAAATGAACACTGAAGCTTTCTTT | CAWSKGEMNTEAFF
TRBJ1-1 | NA | TRBD1 | TRBV9 | TGTGCCAGCAGCCCAGGAGGGACAGGCACGGGAGCTTTCTTT | CASSPGGTGTGAFF
TRBJ1-1 | NA | TRBD1 | TRBV7-8 | TGTGCCAGCAGCCCCTGGACAGGGGGGGTGGGTACTGAAGCTTTCTTT | CASSPWTGGVGTEAFF
TRBJ2-3 | once | NA | TRBV25-1 | TGTGCCAGCAGTGCCCTGGCAGGTAGCACAGATACGCAGTATTTT | CASSALAGSTDTQYF
TRBJ2-6 | NA | NA | TRBV4-2 | TGTGCCAGCAGCCAAGCTACAGGCTCTGGGGCCAACGTCCTGACTTTC | CASSQATGSGANVLTF
TRBJ2-7 | NA | TRBD1 | TRBV15 | TGTGCCACCAGCAGAGACCGGGACAGGGTTATCGAGCAGTACTTC | CATSRDRDRVIEQYF
TRBJ1-3 | NA | TRBD1 | TRBV4-1 | TGCGCCAGCAGCCAAGCGGACAGGATGGGAAACACCATATATTTT | CASSQADRMGNTIYF
TRBJ2-5 | once | NA | TRBV2 | TGTGCCAGCAGTGGCGACAGCCAAGAGACCCAGTACTTC | CASSGDSQETQYF
TRBJ1-4 | NA | TRBD1 | TRBV7-9 | TGTGCCAGCAGCCGGACAGGGGCTGAGGAAAAACTGTTTTTT | CASSRTGAEEKLFF
TRBJ1-1 | NA | TRBD1 | TRBV11-2 | TGTGCCAGCAGCACCTCCACAGGGGTGGCCACTGAAGCTTTCTTT | CASSTSTGVATEAFF
TRBJ1-4 | NA | NA | TRBV7-8 | TGTGCCAGCAGGCACTCCCGCGGGGCAACTAATGAAAAACTGTTTTTT | CASRHSRGATNEKLFF
TRBJ2-1 | NA | TRBD1 | TRBV11-2 | TGTGCCAGCAGCAACTCCAGGGGGTCGAATGAGCAGTTCTTC | CASSNSRGSNEQFF
TRBJ1-4 | NA | NA | TRBV20-1 | TGCAGTGCTTATGTCCCTGAAAAACTGTTTTTT | CSAYVPEKLFF
TRBJ1-2 | few | NA | TRBV10-1 | TGCGCCAGCAGTGAGTGGGAACAGGGTTTGAATGGCTACACCTTC | CASSEWEQGLNGYTF
TRBJ1-3 | NA | NA | TRBV18 | TGTGCCAGCTCACCACCGCGGCAGTGGGGCAACACCATATATTTT | CASSPPRQWGNTIYF
TRBJ2-5 | NA | TRBD2 | TRBV9 | TGTGCCAGCAGCGTTGGACTAGCGGGGACCCAAGAGACCCAGTACTTC | CASSVGLAGTQETQYF
TRBJ2-7 | once | NA | TRBV3-1/TRBV3-2 | TGTGCCAGCAGCCCAATAGAGGCACGACGAAGAGACGAGCAGTACTTC | CASSPIEARRRDEQYF
TRBJ1-5 | NA | NA | TRBV11-2 | TGTGCCAGCAGTTTAACAGGGTCTCAGCCCCAGCATTTT | CASSLTGSQPQHF
TRBJ1-1 | once | NA | TRBV6-6 | TGTGCCAGCAGTCGATCGGGCACGAACACTGAAGCTTTCTTT | CASSRSGTNTEAFF
TRBJ1-1 | once | NA | TRBV13 | TGTGCCAGCAGAAACAGGATGAACACTGAAGCTTTCTTT | CASRNRMNTEAFF
TRBJ2-3 | NA | NA | TRBV11-2 | TGTGCCAGCAGCTTAAGGGGGTCTCGCACAGATACGCAGTATTTT | CASSLRGSRTDTQYF
TRBJ1-2 | NA | TRBD1 | TRBV6-5 | TGTGCCAGCAGTTACTCAGGACAGGGGAACTATGGCTACACCTTC | CASSYSGQGNYGYTF
TRBJ2-1 | NA | TRBD2 | TRBV6-5 | TGTGCCAGCAGTTTGGTACTAGCGGAAAACAATGAGCAGTTCTTC | CASSLVLAENNEQFF
TRBJ1-2 | NA | NA | TRBV19 | TGTGCCAGTAGTATAATGGGCCGGACATTGGTGAGCTATGGCTACACCTTC | CASSIMGRTLVSYGYTF
TRBJ1-5 | NA | NA | TRBV28 | TGTGCCAGCAGTTTATCATTCCCCAGTCCGCGGCGGAGGAGCAATCAGCCCCAGCATTTT | CASSLSFPSPRRRSNQPQHF
TRBJ2-7 | once | TRBD2 | TRBV7-2 | TGTGCCAGCACCGATAGCGGGGATTTGTACGAGCAGTACTTC | CASTDSGDLYEQYF
TRBJ1-1 | NA | NA | TRBV7-9 | TGTGCCAGCAGCCCCCCGAGGAGTCCGGGGAACACTGAAGCTTTCTTT | CASSPPRSPGNTEAFF
TRBJ2-5 | NA | TRBD1 | TRBV3-1/TRBV3-2 | TGTGCCAGCAGCCAAGTAGGGACAGAAGGAAAGACCCAGTACTTC | CASSQVGTEGKTQYF
TRBJ2-2 | NA | TRBD2 | TRBV19 | TGTGCCAGTAGTTTTCAACGAATGGCGGGGGGAATCGGGGAGCTGTTTTTT | CASSFQRMAGGIGELFF
TRBJ2-7 | NA | NA | TRBV4-1 | TGCGCCAGCAGCCCCCCCCGTTCCTACGAGCAGTACTTC | CASSPPRSYEQYF
TRBJ1-5 | NA | NA | TRBV28 | TGTGCCAGCAGTTTGTGGGAGGGAGGGTATCAGCCCCAGCATTTT | CASSLWEGGYQPQHF
TRBJ2-7 | NA | TRBD2 | TRBV4-1 | TGCGCCAGCAGCCAAGGTTCTAGCGGGCGATCCTACGAGCAGTACTTC | CASSQGSSGRSYEQYF
TRBJ2-1 | NA | TRBD2 | TRBV7-9 | TGTGCCAGCAGCTCTCCAACTAGCGGGGGTGGGGATGAGCAGTTCTTC | CASSSPTSGGGDEQFF
TRBJ2-3 | NA | NA | TRBV15 | TGTGCCACCAGCAGAGAATTACTAGGGAAGAGCACAGATACGCAGTATTTT | CATSRELLGKSTDTQYF
TRBJ1-5 | NA | NA | TRBV10-3 | TGTGCCATCAGTGAAGGAGATAGCAATCAGCCCCAGCATTTT | CAISEGDSNQPQHF
TRBJ2-7 | once | TRBD1 | TRBV20-1 | TGCAGTGCTAGTTTTGGGGACAGCCCTTTAGAGCAGTACTTC | CSASFGDSPLEQYF